The 15 T cell receptor beta chains given below trace back to one sample, sequenced in a study of CD8 T cells in ankylosing spondylitis. Via MiXCR, TCRdb re-called the 5' RACE reads, giving one row per CDR3 protein. The sample holds more than 150,000 distinct CDR3 sequences, over 10% seen once. Sample: blood, either unsorted or a sorted T cell fraction (not recorded which). Source of these receptors: a female donor with ankylosing spondylitis or in good health (not recorded which).

In this sample, this clonotype turned up many times. The chain employs TRBV7-7 and TRBJ1-5; a possible D gene is TRBD1 (6 bases). Germline CDR1 is SSHAT and CDR2 is FNYEAQ (reference sequence). Trimming pared 5 bases from V and 5 bases from J, leaving 13 bases between. This CDR3 comprises 14 residues. DNA for the CDR3: TGTGCCAGCAGCCCTACAGGGTTACATCAGCCCCAGCATTTT. It encodes CASSPTGLHQPQHF.

This clonotype came up a few times. V usage is TRBV6-1 and J usage is TRBJ1-5; maybe TRBD1 (6 bases). Trimming removed 4 bases from V and 1 base from J, with 17 bases in between. The germline gives CDR1 MNHNS, CDR2 SASEGT. The CDR3 runs to 17 residues. CDR3 bases: TGTGCCAGCAGTGCTCTACAGGGCTCTTTAAGCAATCAGCCCCAGCATTTT. Residues: CASSALQGSLSNQPQHF.

J is TRBJ2-3 and V is TRBV14; D not certain. This CDR3 region has 12 residues. The germline gives CDR1 SGHDN, CDR2 FVKESK. Trimming stripped 3 bases from V and 8 bases from J, with 9 bases between. DNA for the CDR3: TGTGCCAGCAGCCACCTCTTTGGTACGCAGTATTTT. It translates to CASSHLFGTQYF.

This clonotype was counted a few times. This chain's CDR3 is CASSLDQGGSSLVDTIYF. The CDR3 nucleotides are TGTGCCAGCAGCTTAGATCAGGGGGGCAGCTCCCTGGTCGACACCATATATTTT. The chain carries TRBV11-2 and TRBJ1-3, with 7 bases that match TRBD1. This CDR3 is 18 amino acids long. Trimming cost V 0 bases and J 8 bases; bases outside gene matches: 16. Germline V gives CDR1 SGHAT, CDR2 FQNNGV. Full variable domain (missing parts from reference TRBV11-2 and TRBJ1-3): EAGVAQSPRYKIIEKRQSVAFWCNPISGHATLYWYQQILGQGPKLLIQFQNNGVVDDSQLPKDRFSAERLKGVDSTLKIQPAKLEDSAVYLCASSLDQGGSSLVDTIYFGEGSWLTVV.

The chain links TRBV7-2 to TRBJ2-7; no clear D. The CDR3 length is 14 residues. Trimming took 4 bases from V and 1 from J, leaving 11 bases between them. The germline V gene encodes CDR1 SGHTA and CDR2 FQGNSA. The CDR3 coding sequence is TGTGCCAGCAGCTCATCCTGGGGTTCCTACGAGCAGTACTTC. Amino acid sequence: CASSSSWGSYEQYF.

V is TRBV21-1 and J is TRBJ2-3; the table's D call of TRBD2 was not tested on the DNA. TRBV21-1 is a recognized pseudogene. CDR3 length: 17 amino acids. The CDR3, as DNA: TGTGCCAGCAGCAAAGCGCTGACTAGCGGAGGAGGGGATACGCAGTATTTT. Translated, it gives CASSKALTSGGGDTQYF.

This clonotype was seen at least ten times. The V and J genes are TRBV12-3 or TRBV12-4 and TRBJ2-7; the D is unclear. The CDR3 runs to 12 residues. V lost 6 bases and J lost 3, with 9 bases in between. The CDR3 nucleotides read TGTGCCAGCAGCCGGCTCCTCTACGAGCAGTACTTC. Protein product: CASSRLLYEQYF.

This clonotype was seen repeatedly, ten times or more. The rearrangement uses TRBV20-1 and TRBJ2-1; TRBD2 aligns across 7 bases. CDR1 and CDR2 from the germline V gene are DFQATT and SNEGSKA (reference sequence). This CDR3 is 16 amino acids long. J gave up 5 bases and V 0 bases, and 10 bases lay outside the gene matches. The CDR3 DNA reads TGCAGTGCTAGAGAAGCGGGACGCGACTACGACAATGAGCAGTTCTTC. Translation gives CSAREAGRDYDNEQFF.

This clonotype occurred once. A much larger clone lies one base from this, so it may be a read error. The V and J genes are TRBV15 and TRBJ1-1; 7 positions match TRBD1. The CDR3 loop spans 15 amino acids. CDR1 and CDR2 (germline): LNHNV, YYDKDF (reference sequence). V lost 9 bases to trimming and J lost 3 bases; unmatched junction nucleotides: 13. Written as DNA, the CDR3 is TGTGCCACTAACCGACAGGGCGGGCTTGACACTGAAGCTTTCTTT. It codes for CATNRQGGLDTEAFF.

This clonotype has at least ten counts. The rearrangement joins TRBV19 to TRBJ1-1; TRBD1 agrees at 9 bases. This CDR3 has 19 amino acids. Germline V CDR1 and CDR2: LNHDA, SQIVND (reference sequence). V was pared by 5 bases and J by 0 bases, with 16 bases of the junction left unmatched. CDR3 nucleotides: TGTGCCAGTAGTCCCGGGTTGAGCGGAGGGACAGGGTTGAACACTGAAGCTTTCTTT. Amino acid sequence: CASSPGLSGGTGLNTEAFF.

A few counts support this clonotype. V usage is TRBV7-2 and J usage is TRBJ2-1; D is unresolved. Trimming left V 8 bases short and J 7 bases short, with 15 bases between. CDR1 and CDR2 (germline): SGHTA, FQGNSA. CDR3 length: 13 residues. CDR3 bases: TGTGCCAGCTCCGCGGAGCAAAGGAATGAGCAGTTCTTC. This sequence encodes CASSAEQRNEQFF.

V is TRBV5-1 and J is TRBJ2-7; 9 positions agree with TRBD1. With V trimmed by 5 bases and J by 6 bases, 6 bases remained unmatched. This CDR3 is 13 amino acids long. Germline V gene lookup returns CDR1 SGHRS and CDR2 YFSETQ. The DNA of the CDR3 is TGCGCCAGCAGACTCGGACAGGGGACCGAGCAGTACTTC. Protein: CASRLGQGTEQYF.

V gene TRBV7-9 combines with J gene TRBJ1-5; D is perhaps TRBD1 (5 bases). In germline, CDR1 is SEHNR, CDR2 FQNEAQ (reference sequence). This CDR3 is built from 16 residues. V dropped 1 base and J dropped 0 bases, with 10 bases sitting between them. DNA for the CDR3: TGTGCCAGCAGCTTAGTTGGGGGTGATAGCAATCAGCCCCAGCATTTT. Protein sequence: CASSLVGGDSNQPQHF.

The V gene is TRBV11-2, the J gene TRBJ2-7; unclear D gene. V was cut by 3 bases and J by 7 bases, with 16 bases left in between. Germline loops: CDR1 SGHAT, CDR2 FQNNGV. The CDR3 is 14 amino acids. The CDR3 protein is CASSFGPSAAEQYF. CDR3 sequence (DNA): TGTGCCAGCAGCTTTGGACCCTCGGCGGCGGAGCAGTACTTC.

Points on this clonotype: A much larger clone lies a single base off, so this may be a read error. The gene calls are TRBV20-1 and TRBJ1-1; possibly TRBD1 for D (5 bases). Germline assignment: CDR1 DFQATT and CDR2 SNEGSKA (reference sequence). This CDR3 region has 13 residues. The CDR3 loop reads CSAFDRMNPEAFF. The CDR3 bases are TGCAGTGCCTTTGACAGAATGAACCCTGAAGCTTTCTTT.